This TCR beta chain was captured in a study of blood T cell repertoires in COVID-19. Study-level background: Sample material is recorded as cDNA or gDNA derived from T cells, B-cell-depleted T cells, or PBMCs.

The CDR3 extends over 14 amino acids. The table came from immunoSEQ multiplex PCR; TCRdb's copy has only in-frame clones and leaves some out. The table has a few hundred thousand clones, more than 80% seen once; the top ten hold about 9%. Recovery meant two consecutive negative NP/OP PCR tests, professional clearance, or resolved symptoms. This chain links TRBV21-1 with TRBJ1-5. TRBV21-1 is classified as a pseudogene. The sequence derives from a man in his forties who had recovered from COVID-19. The specimen was PBMCs or T cells enriched from blood (not recorded which). DNA for the CDR3: TGTGCCAGCAGCAAAGAGGCGGGGAATCAGCCCCAGCATTTT. Its translation is CASSKEAGNQPQHF.